The entry below describes one T cell receptor (beta chain). Germline V gives CDR1 SNHLY, CDR2 FYNNEI. The length of the CDR3 is 15 residues. The junction had 11 bases not matched to a gene; V was cut back by 6 bases and J by 5 bases. The data originate from a study of technical replicates of blood from a handful of donors. TCRdb's table, derived via immunoSEQ multiplex PCR, lists solely in-frame clones and lacks some. This sample has roughly 48,000 clones; 80% to 95% occur once, and the top ten carry around 4.2%. The sample taken for sequencing was PBMCs. The chain combines TRBV2 with TRBJ2-7, with TRBD2 matching over 9 bases. The sequence came from a human donor in good health. Some clones in this sample may be carry-over from other donors' samples. CDR3 nucleotide sequence: TGTGCCAGCAGACCCGGAGGAGTAGCGGGGGACGAGCAGTACTTC. Translation: CASRPGGVAGDEQYF.